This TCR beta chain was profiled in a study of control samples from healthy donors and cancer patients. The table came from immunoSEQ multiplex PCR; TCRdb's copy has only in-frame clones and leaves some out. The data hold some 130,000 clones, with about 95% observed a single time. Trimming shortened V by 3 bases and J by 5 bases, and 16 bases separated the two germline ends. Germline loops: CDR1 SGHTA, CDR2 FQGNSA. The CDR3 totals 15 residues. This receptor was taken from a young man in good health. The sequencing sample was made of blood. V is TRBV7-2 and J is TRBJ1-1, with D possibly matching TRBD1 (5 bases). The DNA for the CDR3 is TGTGCCAGCAGCTTCCGATCGGGGGGGAGAACTGAAGCTTTCTTT. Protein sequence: CASSFRSGGRTEAFF.